This T cell receptor beta chain stems from a study of cytomegalovirus exposure and HLA in healthy donors. PCR primers comprised 60 Vbeta and 13 Jbeta primers. Sequencing used immunoSEQ multiplex PCR; TCRdb keeps in-frame clones, though not all of them. This table has more than 150,000 clones, 76% appearing once. This CDR3 comprises 15 residues. The J segment lost 2 bases and the V segment lost 4 bases, leaving 5 bases of the junction unmatched. The germline V gene has CDR1 MNHNS and CDR2 SASEGT. Only one count was recorded for this clone. Its antigen is unidentified. General study findings and limits: Some segments of the V type, notably TRBV6-2 and TRBV6-3, were excluded as indistinguishable. A later analysis linked 15,000 to 20,000 TCR beta sequences to HLA alleles at 0.05 false discovery rate. V- and J-gene trimming in TCR beta was tied to a missense DCLRE1C variant by an analysis performed later. Information on immune exposure was restricted to one variable (CMV serostatus).

The source of this sequence is a woman aged 30 to 39 in good health and CMV-seropositive. V is TRBV6-1 and J is TRBJ2-1; 7 nucleotides line up with TRBD1. The sample consisted of PBMCs. The CDR3 sequence: CASSGQGVPYNEQFF. CDR3 in DNA: TGTGCCAGCAGTGGTCAGGGGGTCCCCTACAATGAGCAGTTCTTC.